Reported below is one TCR beta chain. TCRdb's table, derived via immunoSEQ multiplex PCR, lists solely in-frame clones and lacks some. The sample holds over 10,000 clones, around 92% seen once. This sample is drawn from a study of blood T cell dynamics during melanoma immunotherapy. Time point here: pre-treatment baseline. The V gene's germline CDR1 is LNHNV and CDR2 YYDKDF (reference sequence). The CDR3 totals 15 residues. J lost 4 bases, V lost 5 bases, and 8 bases had no gene match. The chain employs TRBV15 and TRBJ1-1; the match to TRBD1 covers 9 bases. The sequence derives from a human donor with melanoma. Sequencing used effector memory CD8+ T cells from blood, obtained from a patient treated with checkpoint blockade. This CDR3 is CATSSDRGWGTEAFF. CDR3 nucleotide sequence: TGTGCCACCAGCTCGGACAGGGGATGGGGCACTGAAGCTTTCTTT.